What follows describes a single TCR beta chain. It has no known antigen specificity. Base qualities were left out, and no much larger clone turns up one base away. The cohort consisted of 650 to 700 healthy bone marrow donors. At the time of sampling, every cohort member was nominally healthy, though immune exposures that went unrecorded were likely present. The donor tested CMV seronegative and was one of the 352 seronegative cohort members. Every donor gave a peripheral blood sample, and the peripheral blood mononuclear cells from that sample were used for TCR beta sequencing. Genomic DNA extraction from the blood cell samples was performed with the Qiagen DNeasy Blood Extraction Kit. The data were obtained in a study of cytomegalovirus exposure and HLA in healthy donors (dated by TCRdb to the late 2010s). About the study as a whole: An earlier analysis of roughly 500 of the donors reported about 300 Gb of sequence data and 100 million to 120 million unique TCR beta sequences obtained from about 179 million T cells. Of the 350 to 400 genotyped donors, roughly 85% fell in the genetic ancestry cluster associated with self-reported Caucasian donors. Rather than drawing on any new phenotypic data, the later analysis identified candidate immune exposures from TCR beta sequences and the way those sequences occurred across donors. Typing coverage varied by locus: roughly 629-630 donors for A, B, C, DRB1 and DQB1; 522 for DQA1; around 610 for DPA1; about 450 for DPB1. In a later genetic analysis, genome-wide SNP genotypes for about 55% of the roughly 670 donors were used, and that subset was treated as a discovery cohort. To predict cytomegalovirus infection status, the study combined high-throughput TCR immunosequencing, statistical association of individual TCRs with disease status, and machine learning. An early release covering some 640 HLA-typed donors comprised 250 to 350 gigabases of sequencing data and approximately 80 million unique TCR sequences. Alongside the repertoire data, information on donor age, sex, ethnicity and CMV serostatus was compiled. The study was designed to test whether signatures of past pathogen exposure could be identified by cataloging public T cell receptors. On average, roughly 240,000 unique TCR beta nucleotide sequences were sequenced per donor among 398 genotyped donors of the cohort, with roughly 19% of those sequences being non-productive. Every discovery cohort repertoire had been produced on one sequencing platform. In a later analysis, previously published TCR beta repertoires from fewer than 750 donors were re-analyzed and high-resolution HLA genotyping was added so that TCR occurrence patterns could be studied. The study used immunosequencing to profile the T cell repertoires of 600 to 850 subjects and linked those repertoires to cytomegalovirus serostatus. A separate validation cohort of over a hundred different subjects was used in addition to the roughly 700-subject first cohort. About five DR-DQ haplotypes were handled as single units for association and clustering, since linkage in the cohort was strong. In an earlier analysis of roughly 600 of the donors, high-throughput TCR beta sequencing was used to judge whether each TCR beta V gene segment behaved as functional or pseudogenic. Both class I and class II loci were covered by HLA typing, at four-digit resolution. Study-wide findings and limitations: In a later genetic analysis, a missense DCLRE1C variant was associated with V-gene and J-gene trimming of TCR beta chains, and the association was replicated in an independent cohort. A later analysis associated about 17,000 TCR beta sequences with specific HLA alleles at a false discovery rate of 0.05. A later analysis found that HLA-associated TCR beta chains were more clonally expanded and had lower generation probabilities than equally common non-associated chains. Three of the identified cytomegalovirus-associated TCR beta chains were confirmed in vitro to be specific for cytomegalovirus antigens. A later genetic analysis reported fewer N-insertions in productive TCRs among donors in an Asian-associated ancestry cluster than the roughly 640-donor mean. According to a later analysis, TCR association rates differed among HLA loci, with DRB1 alleles showing the most associated TCRs and HLA-C alleles showing the fewest. Linkage disequilibrium might explain the correlated functional status among segregating V segments, but an unknown experimental factor could not be excluded. An earlier analysis of around 540 of the donors showed that most TCR beta V segments appeared in productive rearrangements either about 87% or about 30% of the time, which broadly matched IMGT annotations. For the cohort, immune exposure information was limited to CMV serostatus. The 87-base-pair reads could not distinguish some IMGT-functional V segments, including TRBV6-2 and TRBV6-3, so those segments were excluded. The cohort was sequenced for TCR beta chains only, and without alpha or paired-chain data the features that could be detected were limited. A further reported finding was that TCR beta sequences accurately predicted the HLA-A and HLA-B alleles for most subjects in the first cohort. In both the original and validation cohorts, the classifier was reported to diagnose cytomegalovirus status with high specificity and sensitivity. A group of highly shared sequence variants was considered likely to be a technical artifact of the sequencing pipeline. The authors suggested that the approach could potentially be generalized to other disease states and immunological phenotypes. Sequencing depth was assumed to be roughly uniform across donors in the presence/absence analyses, though that assumption may not hold. While some public TCRs were present in many individuals, most TCR sequences turned up only very rarely across donors. When HLA alleles, especially DR and DQ, strongly co-occurred, attributing TCR associations to individual alleles was difficult. Several of the top co-occurrence clusters appeared to be linked to parvovirus B19, influenza, CMV and Epstein-Barr virus, according to a later analysis. A later analysis found that most CMV-associated TCR beta chains appeared HLA-restricted, with HLA associations seemingly driven largely by CMV exposure. Because HLA typing was missing for some donors at each locus, association tests included only the typed subset. Because counts were too low, roughly 17 rarely observed V segments, including chromosome 9 orphons, were left out of the earlier analysis of 587 of the donors. The study listed approximately 150 TCR beta chains as associated with cytomegalovirus.

To prepare the library, the immunoSEQ multiplex PCR assay was applied. For the multiplex PCR, a mixture combining 60 forward primers for TCR Vbeta segments and 13 reverse primers for TCR Jbeta segments was used. A multiplex PCR assay on genomic DNA amplified the CDR3 region of rearranged TCR beta genes. On the Illumina HiSeq System, the amplified TCR beta libraries were sequenced as 87-base-pair reads. As for the original processing: In a later analysis, some 80 million unique TCR beta chains were counted across the 500 to 700 repertoires, and around 10 million of these chains were shared by at least two donors. To remove PCR and sequencing errors, raw reads were error-corrected and collapsed into unique sequences using a nearest-neighbor algorithm that merged closely related sequences. V, D and J gene segments were assigned by aligning CDR3 sequences to IMGT reference sequences. For a sequence to be retained, a match of at least six nucleotides to both a V gene segment and a J gene segment was required. A rearrangement counted as productive if the CDR3 had no stop codons and remained in frame with V and J, and every other rearrangement counted as non-productive. CDR3 was defined by IMGT convention, running from the second conserved V-encoded cysteine to the conserved J-encoded phenylalanine. The earlier analysis of 550 to 650 of the donors excluded any sequence lacking an unambiguous match to a single V gene segment. An earlier analysis of a few hundred of the donors called V segments functional above 56.7% productive rearrangements and segregating when the between-donor standard deviation exceeded 5%. A statistical classification framework was built to diagnose cytomegalovirus status from the catalog of TCR beta chain sequences. In a later analysis, TCR nucleotide sequences were compared against IMGT/GENE-DB human TR gene sequences so that V and J genes could be assigned. In a later analysis, CDR3 sequences and most-parsimonious VDJ recombination scenarios were assigned using the TCRdist pipeline. In a later analysis, every TCR beta chain was defined by the combination of its CDR3 amino acid sequence and its V-gene family, and reads without a unique V-gene family were dropped. As a way to deal with suspected cross-contamination and a sequencing artifact, a later analysis dropped hundreds of nucleotide sequences that were highly shared and had low generation probability. For each public chain, a later analysis derived a clonal expansion index from normalized ranks of inferred template counts within each repertoire. A later analysis computed generation probabilities with a VDJ recombination model fitted to out-of-frame rearrangements, and checked the results against IGoR. Hypergeometric tests were used in a later analysis to score TCR-TCR, TCR-HLA and TCR-CMV co-occurrence, with a repertoire-size bias correction applied to the TCR pairs. False discovery rates were estimated in a later analysis by permuting HLA or CMV assignments 20 times. In a later analysis, co-occurring TCRs were grouped with DBSCAN, and TCRdist sequence similarity was added when clustering was performed within HLA-allele-positive subsets. Repertoires with fewer than 30,000 or more than 120,000 public chains, plus five repertoires with anomalous nucleotide sharing, were excluded from co-occurrence clustering. The source is immuneACCESS, and TCRdb retained only in-frame sequences with V and J called. Part of the clones is not carried over; for the studies checked, unresolved V genes explain less than half of this, and the remainder is unexplained. V, J and clone size reflect that table, while D and trimming were determined from the DNA. For this sample the table gives some 90,000 clones, of which around three quarters were detected only once. The top ten clonotypes cover 0.45% to 0.6% of the sample.

The CDR3 runs 15 amino acids, cysteine and phenylalanine included. CDR3 DNA only is kept here, 45 bases in frame from base 1. The germline V gene yields KGHSH for CDR1 and LQKENI for CDR2. V trim: 6 bases; J trim: 4 bases; unmatched bases: 3. Sequenced: PBMCs. Here the chain combines TRBV18 and TRBJ2-1, with TRBD2 matching 13 junction bases. This sequence was found in a man aged 25-45 years in good health and CMV-seronegative. The DNA sequence reads TGTGCCAGCTCGGGACTAGCGGGGCTATACAATGAGCAGTTCTTC. It specifies CASSGLAGLYNEQFF.